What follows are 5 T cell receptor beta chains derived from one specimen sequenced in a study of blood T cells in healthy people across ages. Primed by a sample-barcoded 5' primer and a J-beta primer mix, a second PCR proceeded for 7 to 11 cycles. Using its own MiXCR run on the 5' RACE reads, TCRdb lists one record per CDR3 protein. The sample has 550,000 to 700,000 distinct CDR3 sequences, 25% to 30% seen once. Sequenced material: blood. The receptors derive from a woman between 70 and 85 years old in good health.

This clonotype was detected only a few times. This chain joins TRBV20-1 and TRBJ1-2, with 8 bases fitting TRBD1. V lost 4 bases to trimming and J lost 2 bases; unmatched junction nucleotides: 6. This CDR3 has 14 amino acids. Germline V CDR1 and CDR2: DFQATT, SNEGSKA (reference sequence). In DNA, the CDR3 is TGCAGTGCTAAGGACAGGGTCGGAAACTATGGCTACACCTTC. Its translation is CSAKDRVGNYGYTF.

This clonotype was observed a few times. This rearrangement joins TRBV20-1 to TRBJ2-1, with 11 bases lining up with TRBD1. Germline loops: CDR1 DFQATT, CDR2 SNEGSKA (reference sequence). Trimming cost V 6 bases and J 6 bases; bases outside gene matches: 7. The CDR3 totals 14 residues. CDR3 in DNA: TGCAGTGCACCGGACAGGGGGCTCTCCAATGAGCAGTTCTTC. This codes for CSAPDRGLSNEQFF.

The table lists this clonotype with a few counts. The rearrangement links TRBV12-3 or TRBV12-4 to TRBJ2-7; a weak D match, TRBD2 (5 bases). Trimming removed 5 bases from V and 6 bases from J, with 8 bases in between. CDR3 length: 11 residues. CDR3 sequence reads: CASSEGGEQYF. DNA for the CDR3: TGTGCCAGCAGTGAGGGTGGCGAGCAGTACTTC.

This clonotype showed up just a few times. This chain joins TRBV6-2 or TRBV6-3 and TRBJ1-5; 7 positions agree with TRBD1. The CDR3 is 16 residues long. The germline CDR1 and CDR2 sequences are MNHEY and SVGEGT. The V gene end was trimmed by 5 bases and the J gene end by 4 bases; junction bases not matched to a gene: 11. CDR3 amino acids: CASSESRQGGNQPQHF. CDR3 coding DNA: TGTGCCAGCAGTGAGTCCCGACAGGGTGGTAATCAGCCCCAGCATTTT.

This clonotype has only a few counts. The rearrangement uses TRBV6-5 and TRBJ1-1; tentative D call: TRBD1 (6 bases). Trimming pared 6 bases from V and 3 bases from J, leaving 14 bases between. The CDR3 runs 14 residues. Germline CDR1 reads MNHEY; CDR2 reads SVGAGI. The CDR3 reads CASSPTGRYTEAFF. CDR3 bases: TGTGCCAGCAGCCCCACAGGGCGCTACACTGAAGCTTTCTTT.